The 23 T cell receptor beta chains reported below all come from one sample, sequenced in a study of blood T cell repertoires in COVID-19. Using immunoSEQ multiplex PCR, the repertoire was profiled, and TCRdb retains in-frame clones only, with some absent. The sample yields roughly 200,000 clones, around 87% seen once. The material sequenced was peripheral blood. These receptors originate from a man aged 50 to 60 with acute or convalescent COVID-19.

The chain couples TRBV7-2 to TRBJ2-3; maybe TRBD2 (6 bases). V was shortened by 1 base and J by 0 bases, with 8 bases between the two germline ends. The CDR3 has 15 amino acids. Germline V gene data show CDR1 as SGHTA and CDR2 as FQGNSA. The CDR3 region has the DNA TGTGCCAGCAGCTTAGGGACTATCAGCACAGATACGCAGTATTTT. Translated, it gives CASSLGTISTDTQYF.

CDR3 amino acids: CASSEARGSNQPQHF. The DNA of the CDR3 is TGTGCCAGCAGTGAAGCCCGGGGTAGCAATCAGCCCCAGCATTTT. The chain carries TRBV2 and TRBJ1-5; D unclear. CDR3 size: 15 residues. Germline V gene lookup returns CDR1 SNHLY and CDR2 FYNNEI. Trimming left V 0 bases short and J 0 bases short, with 6 bases between.

The rearrangement joins TRBV9 to TRBJ2-2, with D possibly being TRBD2 (6 bases). Between the trimmed V and J ends, which lost 2 bases and 6 bases, there was a span of 8 bases. In germline, CDR1 is SGDLS, CDR2 YYNGEE. CDR3 length: 13 amino acids. CDR3 residues: CASSVTSSGELFF. In nucleotides, the CDR3 is TGTGCCAGCAGCGTTACTAGCTCCGGGGAGCTGTTTTTT.

The V gene is TRBV24-1, the J gene TRBJ2-5; a weak D match, TRBD2 (5 bases). The CDR3 extends over 13 amino acids. Germline CDR1 is KGHDR and CDR2 is SFDVKD. With 8 bases removed from V and 0 bases from J, the gap between germline ends came to 9 bases. The CDR3 nucleotides are TGTGCCACCAAATCGGGGTACCAAGAGACCCAGTACTTC. Protein: CATKSGYQETQYF.

The chain has TRBV19 and TRBJ1-6; 10 nucleotides agree with TRBD1. V lost 7 bases and J lost 6; bases outside the gene matches: 9. Per germline, CDR1 LNHDA and CDR2 SQIVND (reference sequence). The length of the CDR3 is 16 residues. CDR3 nucleotide sequence: TGTGCCAGTACCAAGGTGACAGGGGGCGGTAATTCACCCCTCCACTTT. Translation gives CASTKVTGGGNSPLHF.

The gene calls are TRBV6-5 and TRBJ2-5, with D perhaps matching TRBD1 (6 bases). The V and J ends lost 2 bases and 2 bases respectively, with 9 bases between them. Looked up from germline, CDR1 is MNHEY and CDR2 is SVGAGI. The CDR3 extends over 14 amino acids. The CDR3: CASSYSQGQETQYF. The CDR3 bases are TGTGCCAGCAGTTACAGTCAGGGGCAAGAGACCCAGTACTTC.

In its sample, this clone was seen once. This sequence joins TRBV28 and TRBJ1-5; 7 nucleotides match TRBD1. With V trimmed by 7 bases and J by 3 bases, 12 bases remained unmatched. This CDR3 contains 16 residues. CDR1 is MDHEN, CDR2 SYDVKM, per germline. In nucleotides, the CDR3 is TGTGCCAGCACCGACCGCAGGGGGGCGGACAATCAGCCCCAGCATTTT. It encodes CASTDRRGADNQPQHF.

The V and J genes are TRBV7-2 and TRBJ1-5, with a weak D call TRBD1 (5 bases). The germline gives CDR1 SGHTA, CDR2 FQGNSA. Trimming shortened V by 1 base and J by 5 bases, and 9 bases separated the two germline ends. The CDR3 consists of 14 residues. Here the CDR3 DNA reads TGTGCCAGCAGCTTAGATTCAGGGTATCAGCCCCAGCATTTT. This codes for CASSLDSGYQPQHF.

The chain joins TRBV4-3 to TRBJ1-2, with D possibly being TRBD1 (6 bases). The germline V gene encodes CDR1 LGHNA and CDR2 YSLEER. This CDR3 has 14 amino acids. Trimming removed 1 base from V and 3 bases from J, with 9 bases in between. CDR3 amino acids: CASSQVSGDYGYTF. CDR3 DNA: TGCGCCAGCAGCCAAGTCTCAGGGGACTATGGCTACACCTTC.

V and J are TRBV3-1 (or the pseudogene TRBV3-2) and TRBJ1-6; D gene unclear. Germline V lookup: CDR1 LGHDT, CDR2 YNNKEL (reference sequence). The CDR3 is made up of 16 amino acids. Trimming pared 0 bases from V and 7 bases from J, leaving 13 bases between. CDR3 loop: CASSQEAVIENSPLHF. Here the CDR3 DNA reads TGTGCCAGCAGCCAAGAGGCGGTTATAGAAAATTCACCCCTCCACTTT.

CDR3 sequence (DNA): TGTGCCAGCAGCTTAGTCGGGGCAGGGGCTAATGAAAAACTGTTTTTT. Protein product: CASSLVGAGANEKLFF. V is TRBV11-2 and J is TRBJ1-4, with D perhaps TRBD1 (6 bases). Trimming cost V 1 base and J 3 bases, with 12 bases left between them. Germline V gene sequence: CDR1 SGHAT, CDR2 FQNNGV. The CDR3 runs 16 residues.

This chain connects TRBV5-6 to TRBJ2-3, with D possibly being TRBD2 (6 bases). This CDR3 is 18 amino acids long. V lost 2 bases and J 0 bases, leaving 19 bases between the germline ends. Germline loops: CDR1 SGHDT, CDR2 YYEEEE. CDR3 sequence reads: CASSFLTGVLTSTDTQYF. CDR3 in DNA: TGTGCCAGCAGCTTTCTGACGGGGGTTCTTACTAGCACAGATACGCAGTATTTT.

J is TRBJ2-3 and V is TRBV7-3, with a possible D match to TRBD2 (5 bases). The length of the CDR3 is 13 residues. V was shortened by 5 bases and J by 5 bases, with 11 bases between the two germline ends. Germline CDR1 reads SGHTA; CDR2 reads FQGTGA. The CDR3 bases are TGTGCCAGCAGCCCAACTGGACTAGATACGCAGTATTTT. It codes for CASSPTGLDTQYF.

The rearrangement joins TRBV25-1 to TRBJ2-1; maybe TRBD2 (6 bases). V was clipped by 0 bases and J by 7 bases, with 13 bases between them. The CDR3 is made up of 15 amino acids. Germline V gene data show CDR1 as MGHDK and CDR2 as SYGVNS. CDR3 in DNA: TGTGCCAGCAGTGAATATATAGCGGAGTCGAATGAGCAGTTCTTC. Translated: CASSEYIAESNEQFF.

V usage is TRBV29-1 and J usage is TRBJ2-7, with D perhaps matching TRBD1 (5 bases). Germline CDR1 SQVTM, CDR2 ANQGSEA. CDR3 size: 12 residues. V was trimmed by 6 bases and J by 2 bases, leaving 11 bases between them. DNA of the CDR3: TGCAGCGTGCAGGGAAGGACCTACGAGCAGTACGTC. Translating it yields CSVQGRTYEQYV.

The chain links TRBV29-1 to TRBJ2-1; tentatively, D is TRBD1 (5 bases). The CDR3 spans 12 residues. Trimming removed 4 bases at V and 10 bases at J, with 14 bases between. The germline V gene encodes CDR1 SQVTM and CDR2 ANQGSEA. Written as DNA, the CDR3 is TGCAGCGTTGGGGCAGGGATTAGGGAGCAGTTCTTC. It yields the protein CSVGAGIREQFF.

This clone appeared a single time. The V call is TRBV30, the J call TRBJ1-1, with 8 bases fitting TRBD1. Germline loops: CDR1 GTSNPN, CDR2 SVGIG (reference sequence). This CDR3 has 14 residues. V shed 2 bases, J shed 4 bases, and the junction held 6 bases outside the gene matches. The CDR3 here is CAWSFPDRGTEAFF. The CDR3 bases are TGTGCCTGGAGTTTCCCCGACAGGGGCACTGAAGCTTTCTTT. The full variable domain, rest sourced from reference TRBV30 and TRBJ1-1, is SQTIHQWPATLVQPVGSPLSLECTVEGTSNPNLYWYRQAAGRGLQLLFYSVGIGQISSEVPQNLSASRPQDRQFILSSKKLLLSDSGFYLCAWSFPDRGTEAFFGQGTRLTVV.

J is TRBJ1-2 and V is TRBV29-1; D remains unclear. There are 16 residues in the CDR3. The germline gives CDR1 SQVTM, CDR2 ANQGSEA. With 1 base removed from V and 0 bases from J, the gap between germline ends came to 15 bases. The CDR3 spells CSVEGHDTQTNYGYTF. The CDR3 DNA reads as TGCAGCGTTGAAGGTCACGACACCCAGACTAACTATGGCTACACCTTC. Full variable domain (remainder filled in from reference TRBV29-1 and TRBJ1-2): SAVISQKPSRDICQRGTSLTIQCQVDSQVTMMFWYRQQPGQSLTLIATANQGSEATYESGFVIDKFPISRPNLTFSTLTVSNMSPEDSSIYLCSVEGHDTQTNYGYTFGSGTRLTVV.

This chain joins TRBV6-5 and TRBJ1-5; D is uncertain. This CDR3 spans 13 amino acids. V lost 0 bases, J lost 6 bases, and 6 bases lay in between. Germline V CDR1 and CDR2: MNHEY, SVGAGI. The CDR3 bases are TGTGCCAGCAGTTACTCGAGGAGTCAGCCCCAGCATTTT. Its translation: CASSYSRSQPQHF.

The rearrangement links TRBV5-4 to TRBJ1-2, with 9 bases fitting TRBD1. Germline trimming cut 4 bases from V and 5 bases from J; bases unmatched to any gene: 3. The CDR3 length is 13 residues. The germline V gene encodes CDR1 SGHNT and CDR2 YYREEE (reference sequence). CDR3 residues: CASSRTGAYGYTF. DNA of the CDR3: TGTGCCAGCAGCCGGACAGGGGCGTATGGCTACACCTTC.

This rearrangement joins TRBV7-2 to TRBJ2-3; 11 positions agree with TRBD2. The CDR3 contains 16 residues. Germline V gene sequence: CDR1 SGHTA, CDR2 FQGNSA. Trimming at V came to 2 bases and at J to 5 bases, leaving 6 bases not matched to a gene. The CDR3 spells CASSLTTTSGGDTQYF. The CDR3 region has the DNA TGTGCCAGCAGCTTAACCACAACTAGCGGGGGAGATACGCAGTATTTT.

This clone appeared a single time. The chain carries TRBV7-8 and TRBJ2-3, with 7 bases that match TRBD1. This CDR3 spans 18 amino acids. CDR1 is SGHVS and CDR2 is FQNEAQ in the germline V gene. Trimming cost V 2 bases and J 6 bases; bases outside gene matches: 17. The CDR3, as DNA: TGTGCCAGCAGCTTAATGAGCCTGGACAGGATTTCTGCGGATACGCAGTATTTT. This sequence encodes CASSLMSLDRISADTQYF.

In nucleotides, the CDR3 is TGTGCCACCCAGGAGGACAGGGTTAATTCACCCCTCCACTTT. Its protein is CATQEDRVNSPLHF. V and J are TRBV13 and TRBJ1-6, with 8 bases fitting TRBD1. Germline values: CDR1 PRHDT, CDR2 FYEKMQ (reference sequence). The CDR3 runs to 14 residues. J gave up 6 bases and V 10 bases, and 8 bases lay outside the gene matches.